One sample yielded the 19 T cell receptor beta chains listed below, sequenced in a study of a mutant IDH1 vaccine in newly diagnosed glioma. The antigens for these receptors are not known. This sample's time point: week 35, safety follow-up. The vaccine gave 300 ug of a 20-mer mutant IDH1 peptide subcutaneously per dose. Data came from immunoSEQ multiplex PCR; TCRdb stores just in-frame clones and leaves some out. The sample contains over 45,000 clones, less than 80% of which appear only once. This material consisted of PBMCs, taken from a glioma patient whose treatment included an IDH1 peptide vaccine. These TCRs come from a man aged 40-50 years with glioma.

CDR3 nucleotide sequence: TGTGCCAGCAGGATGGGACTCATGAACACTGAAGCTTTCTTT. It is translated as CASRMGLMNTEAFF. This chain uses TRBV11-1 with TRBJ1-1; D is possibly TRBD1 (5 bases). Per germline, CDR1 SGHAT and CDR2 FQDESV (reference sequence). The V end was cut by 6 bases, the J end by 0 bases, with 11 bases between. The CDR3 spans 14 residues.

The chain combines TRBV23-1 with TRBJ2-3, with TRBD1 matching 8 bases. TRBV23-1 is flagged as an ORF with uncertain function. J lost 0 bases, V lost 3 bases, and 8 bases had no gene match. There are 17 residues in the CDR3. CDR3 loop: CASSQTPGQVSTDTQYF. In DNA, the CDR3 is TGCGCCAGCAGTCAGACTCCGGGACAGGTCAGCACAGATACGCAGTATTTT.

This chain joins TRBV6-4 and TRBJ2-3; 7 bases line up with TRBD2. CDR1 MRHNA and CDR2 SNTAGT come from the germline V gene. After removal of 5 bases from V and 2 bases from J, the junction contained 7 bases not matched to a gene. The CDR3 covers 15 residues. The DNA of the CDR3 is TGTGCCAGCAGTCCAAGCGGGGCCCCCACAGATACGCAGTATTTT. Protein product: CASSPSGAPTDTQYF.

The chain links TRBV19 to TRBJ2-2; D is unresolved. The CDR3 length is 14 residues. The ends were cut back, 1 base at V and 7 bases at J, with 10 bases in the middle. Germline V gives CDR1 LNHDA, CDR2 SQIVND (reference sequence). The CDR3: CASSIADDGGELFF. The DNA of the CDR3 is TGTGCCAGTAGTATAGCTGATGATGGCGGGGAGCTGTTTTTT.

The chain joins TRBV11-3 to TRBJ1-2; 7 nucleotides agree with TRBD1. The CDR3 runs 14 residues. Germline loops: CDR1 SGHNT, CDR2 YENEEA. V was pared by 4 bases and J by 0 bases, with 2 bases of the junction left unmatched. This CDR3 reads CASSSGTANYGYTF. The CDR3 DNA sequence: TGTGCCAGCAGCTCCGGGACAGCTAACTATGGCTACACCTTC.

The chain recombines TRBV5-6 with TRBJ2-7; 7 bases are shared with TRBD1. This CDR3 spans 16 amino acids. Germline CDR1 SGHDT, CDR2 YYEEEE. V lost 6 bases and J lost 0; bases outside the gene matches: 12. Written as DNA, the CDR3 is TGTGCCAGCAACGCATTAGGGGGCCTGAGCTCCTACGAGCAGTACTTC. Residues: CASNALGGLSSYEQYF.

This chain connects TRBV5-4 to TRBJ2-4, with 7 bases aligning to TRBD2. With V trimmed by 4 bases and J by 8 bases, 12 bases remained unmatched. Germline loops: CDR1 SGHNT, CDR2 YYREEE (reference sequence). The CDR3 is 15 residues long. The CDR3, as DNA: TGTGCCAGCAGCACCCGAAAGGCGGCGGGAGACATTCAGTACTTC. It translates to CASSTRKAAGDIQYF.

The chain's CDR3 is CASSSPDRGEQYV. The DNA for the CDR3 is TGTGCCAGCAGCAGCCCGGACAGGGGCGAGCAGTACGTC. The gene calls are TRBV7-8 and TRBJ2-7, with 9 bases that match TRBD1. The germline V gene has CDR1 SGHVS and CDR2 FQNEAQ. CDR3 length equals 13 residues. V lost 5 bases, J lost 6 bases, and 5 bases stayed unmatched.

This clone was seen a handful of times. The chain recombines TRBV18 with TRBJ2-7; D remains unclear. CDR3 length equals 13 residues. V lost 6 bases to trimming and J lost 6 bases, with 15 bases between them. The V gene's germline CDR1 is KGHSH and CDR2 LQKENI. DNA for the CDR3: TGTGCCAGCTCTTACGATTCCCAACGCGAGCAGTACGTC. Protein: CASSYDSQREQYV.

The chain employs TRBV19 and TRBJ1-3; the match to TRBD1 covers 8 bases. J gave up 3 bases and V 5 bases, and 6 bases lay outside the gene matches. The CDR3 totals 15 residues. The germline V gene encodes CDR1 LNHDA and CDR2 SQIVND (reference sequence). The CDR3 region has the DNA TGTGCCAGTAGTGCCTACAGGGGGATTGGAAACACCATATATTTT. Protein product: CASSAYRGIGNTIYF.

The chain couples TRBV11-3 to TRBJ2-1; D is unresolved. In germline, CDR1 is SGHNT, CDR2 YENEEA. CDR3 length: 12 residues. V lost 5 bases, J lost 10 bases, and 12 bases lay in between. The CDR3 loop reads CASSPKPSEQFF. For the CDR3, the DNA is TGTGCCAGCAGCCCAAAACCCAGCGAGCAGTTCTTC.

This chain links TRBV5-6 with TRBJ1-1; possible D gene TRBD1, 6 bases. This CDR3 region has 14 residues. Germline-derived CDR1 and CDR2 are SGHDT and YYEEEE. Between the trimmed V and J ends, which lost 4 bases and 5 bases, there was a span of 15 bases. Written as DNA, the CDR3 is TGTGCCAGCAGCCTTTTACAGGGTGTTACTGAAGCTTTCTTT. Protein: CASSLLQGVTEAFF.

In this sample, this clone turned up once. The chain carries TRBV11-1 and TRBJ1-1; D is perhaps TRBD1 (5 bases). Germline-derived CDR1 and CDR2 are SGHAT and FQDESV (reference sequence). The CDR3 is made up of 15 amino acids. Trimming took off 5 bases at V and 5 bases at J, with 18 bases between the two ends. In DNA, the CDR3 is TGTGCCAGCAGCCCCAGCAGGGAGTTGGAGACTGAAGCTTTCTTT. As protein: CASSPSRELETEAFF.

As DNA, the CDR3 is TGTGCCAGCAGTACCGGGACTTCCAATGAGCAGTTCTTC. Translating it yields CASSTGTSNEQFF. V usage is TRBV2 and J usage is TRBJ2-1; tentative D call: TRBD2 (6 bases). The CDR3 runs 13 residues. V lost 5 bases and J lost 6, with 11 bases in between. Germline V lookup: CDR1 SNHLY, CDR2 FYNNEI.

This clone turned up a few times. V usage is TRBV30 and J usage is TRBJ1-2, with a tentative D call TRBD1 (5 bases). Germline CDR1 is GTSNPN and CDR2 is SVGIG (reference sequence). The CDR3 spans 14 residues. V was clipped by 5 bases and J by 10 bases, with 23 bases between them. The CDR3 nucleotides read TGTGCCTGGGGGGAAAAGGGGACGAGGATTGACTACACCTTC. It codes for CAWGEKGTRIDYTF.

The genes are TRBV27 and TRBJ2-4, with a weak D call TRBD2 (5 bases). Germline CDR1 MNHEY, CDR2 SMNVEV (reference sequence). This CDR3 has 16 amino acids. V was pared by 4 bases and J by 3 bases, with 16 bases between. CDR3 region: CASSWLGSGDKNIQYF. In nucleotides, the CDR3 is TGTGCCAGCAGTTGGTTGGGGAGCGGAGACAAAAACATTCAGTACTTC.

The chain links TRBV2 to TRBJ2-4; D not certain. This CDR3 has 15 amino acids. With 4 bases removed from V and 0 bases from J, the gap between germline ends came to 10 bases. CDR1 and CDR2 (germline): SNHLY, FYNNEI. CDR3 residues: CASSGRVQAKNIQYF. CDR3 DNA: TGTGCCAGCAGTGGGCGCGTACAAGCCAAAAACATTCAGTACTTC.

This chain joins TRBV27 and TRBJ1-3; unclear D gene. CDR1 and CDR2 from the germline V gene are MNHEY and SMNVEV (reference sequence). CDR3 length: 16 residues. Trimming removed 2 bases from V and 0 bases from J, with 11 bases in between. This CDR3 is CASSLSSSSSGNTIYF. In DNA, the CDR3 is TGTGCCAGCAGTTTAAGTTCTAGTAGCTCTGGAAACACCATATATTTT.

V usage is TRBV6-5 and J usage is TRBJ2-3; possibly TRBD2 for D (6 bases). With 5 bases removed from V and 3 bases from J, the gap between germline ends came to 12 bases. The CDR3 is made up of 14 amino acids. The V gene's germline CDR1 is MNHEY and CDR2 SVGAGI. The CDR3 DNA reads as TGTGCCAGCAGTCAGAACGGGAGAACAGATACGCAGTATTTT. Translation gives CASSQNGRTDTQYF.